This TCR beta chain was sequenced for a study of cytomegalovirus exposure and HLA in healthy donors. Study in general: Early on, a data release was issued that held about 85 million unique TCRs from HLA-typed donors.

Every donor was a healthy person donating bone marrow. Study-wide points: Common viral pathogens were later found to be apparently linked to several of the most significant clusters. It was in a later analysis that TCR association rates were seen to vary by HLA locus, highest for DRB1 and lowest for HLA-C.

V lost 1 base and J 5 bases, leaving 11 bases between the germline ends. The length of the CDR3 is 14 residues. The germline CDR1 and CDR2 sequences are SGHDN and FVKESK. About this clone: Its antigen is as yet unknown.

Both 60 Vbeta primers and 13 Jbeta primers went into the PCR. Data came from immunoSEQ multiplex PCR; TCRdb stores just in-frame clones and leaves some out. The sample lists under 150,000 clones, 74% occurring once. The specimen was PBMCs. This receptor was identified in a woman in her thirties or forties in good health and CMV-seropositive. This sequence joins TRBV14 and TRBJ1-2; possibly TRBD1 for D (5 bases). Here the CDR3 reads CASSQGGGVYGYTF. CDR3 nucleotide sequence: TGTGCCAGCAGCCAAGGTGGGGGGGTTTATGGCTACACCTTC.